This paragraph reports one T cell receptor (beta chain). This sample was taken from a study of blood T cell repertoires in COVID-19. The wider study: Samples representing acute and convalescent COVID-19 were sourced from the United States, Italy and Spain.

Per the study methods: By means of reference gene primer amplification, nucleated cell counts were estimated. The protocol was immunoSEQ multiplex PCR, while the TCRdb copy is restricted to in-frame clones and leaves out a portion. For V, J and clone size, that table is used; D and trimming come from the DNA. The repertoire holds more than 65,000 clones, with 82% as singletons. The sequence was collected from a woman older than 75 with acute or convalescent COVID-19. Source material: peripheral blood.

CDR3 sequence reads: CASSLLGTRGPVGGYTF. The CDR3 coding sequence is TGTGCCAGCAGTTTATTGGGGACGAGGGGGCCCGTAGGCGGCTACACCTTC. J is TRBJ1-2 and V is TRBV27; 7 bases line up with TRBD1. Germline values: CDR1 MNHEY, CDR2 SMNVEV (reference sequence). The CDR3 is made up of 17 amino acids. The ends lost 1 base at V and 8 bases at J; junction bases unmatched: 16.